These T cell receptor beta chains were read from a single sample in a study of blood T cell repertoires in COVID-19. TCRdb's copy holds only in-frame clones and misses some; the assay was immunoSEQ multiplex PCR. In the table there are around 300,000 clones, 87% of which are singletons. The sequenced sample was peripheral blood. The receptors here all came from a man aged 18 to 29 with active or convalescent COVID-19. Each CDR3 is given with its conserved first and last residue. D genes are given only for firm matches. Not all rows give a size; the values are once, few, many and, for expanded clones, a class.

J	D	V	size	CDR3	DNA
TRBJ2-1	TRBD2	TRBV24-1	once	CATSDPGGTRSSYNEQFF	TGTGCCACCAGTGACCCCGGGGGGACCAGGAGCTCCTACAATGAGCAGTTCTTC
TRBJ2-3	TRBD2	TRBV11-2	few	CASSPALGLVITDTQYF	TGTGCCAGCAGCCCAGCCTTAGGACTAGTAATCACAGATACGCAGTATTTT
TRBJ1-3	NA	TRBV29-1	NA	CSVVAGSGNTIYF	TGCAGCGTTGTGGCAGGGTCTGGAAACACCATATATTTT
TRBJ1-1	NA	TRBV12-3/TRBV12-4	NA	CASSRQPNTEAFF	TGTGCCAGCAGTAGACAGCCAAACACTGAAGCTTTCTTT
TRBJ1-1	NA	TRBV5-1	NA	CASSPRLTGMNTEAFF	TGCGCCAGCAGCCCCAGACTCACAGGGATGAACACTGAAGCTTTCTTT
TRBJ2-1	NA	TRBV5-1	NA	CASSLVSLVAVTDEQFF	TGCGCCAGCAGCTTGGTATCATTAGTAGCCGTAACGGATGAGCAGTTCTTC
TRBJ2-7	NA	TRBV5-1	NA	CASSLTSYEQYF	TGCGCCAGCAGCCTAACTTCCTACGAGCAGTACTTC
TRBJ2-1	TRBD1	TRBV4-1	NA	CASSYRDRGTLIENEQFF	TGCGCCAGCAGCTACCGGGACAGGGGCACCTTGATTGAAAATGAGCAGTTCTTC
TRBJ2-1	TRBD2	TRBV11-2	NA	CASTGASGVDEQFF	TGTGCCAGCACAGGGGCTAGCGGGGTCGATGAGCAGTTCTTC
TRBJ1-5	NA	TRBV28	NA	CASSLDSDNQPQHF	TGTGCCAGCAGCCTGGACAGTGACAATCAGCCCCAGCATTTT
TRBJ1-5	NA	TRBV11-1	NA	CASSLVPGQPQHF	TGTGCCAGCAGCTTAGTCCCAGGGCAGCCCCAGCATTTT
TRBJ2-1	NA	TRBV28	NA	CASSPRHTSSYNEQFF	TGTGCCAGCAGTCCGCGACACACAAGCTCCTACAATGAGCAGTTCTTC
TRBJ2-1	TRBD1	TRBV3-1/TRBV3-2	NA	CASQQGAGVRGYEQFF	TGTGCCAGCCAACAGGGGGCCGGGGTACGGGGATATGAGCAGTTCTTC
TRBJ2-7	NA	TRBV23-1	NA	CANYPTHGTTYEQYF	TGCGCCAACTACCCCACCCACGGGACAACATACGAGCAGTACTTC
TRBJ1-1	NA	TRBV4-1	NA	CASSHPYGVGTEAFF	TGCGCCAGCAGCCATCCATACGGGGTGGGCACTGAAGCTTTCTTT
TRBJ2-7	TRBD2	TRBV5-4	once	CASSLEREGYEQYF	TGTGCCAGCAGCTTGGAGCGGGAGGGCTACGAGCAGTACTTC